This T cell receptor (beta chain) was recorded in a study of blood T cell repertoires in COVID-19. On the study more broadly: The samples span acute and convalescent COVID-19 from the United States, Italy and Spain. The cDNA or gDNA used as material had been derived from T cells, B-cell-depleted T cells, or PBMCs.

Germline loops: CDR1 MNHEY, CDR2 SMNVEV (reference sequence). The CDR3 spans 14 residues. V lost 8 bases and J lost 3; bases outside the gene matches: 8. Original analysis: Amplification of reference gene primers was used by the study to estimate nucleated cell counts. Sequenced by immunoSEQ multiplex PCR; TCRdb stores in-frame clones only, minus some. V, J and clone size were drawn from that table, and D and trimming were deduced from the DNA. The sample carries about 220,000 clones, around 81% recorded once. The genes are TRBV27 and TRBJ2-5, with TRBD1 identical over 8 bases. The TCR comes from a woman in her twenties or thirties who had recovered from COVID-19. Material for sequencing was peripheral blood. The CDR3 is CASRYMDREETQYF. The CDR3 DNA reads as TGTGCCAGCCGATACATGGACAGGGAAGAGACCCAGTACTTC.